This T cell receptor beta chain was observed in a study of blood T cell repertoires in COVID-19. Study context: Some COVID-19 samples were acute and others convalescent; all came from the United States, Italy and Spain. The cDNA or gDNA used as material had been derived from T cells, B-cell-depleted T cells, or PBMCs.

Trimming at V came to 7 bases and at J to 2 bases, leaving 6 bases not matched to a gene. Germline CDR1 SNHLY, CDR2 FYNNEI. The CDR3 totals 16 residues. This clone has a handful of counts. As handled by the study authors: Using reference gene primer amplification, nucleated cell counts were estimated. Some clones are missing from TCRdb's copy, which holds only in-frame ones; the method was immunoSEQ multiplex PCR. D and trimming come from the DNA, and the V and J calls and clone size come from that table. The sample carries approximately 30,000 clones, over 75% recorded once. The chain has TRBV2 and TRBJ2-3; 13 bases fit TRBD2. What was sequenced was peripheral blood. The clonotype comes from a man between 65 and 85 years old with active COVID-19. CDR3 amino acids: CASTGTSGAYTDTQYF. In DNA, the CDR3 is TGTGCCAGCACCGGGACTAGCGGGGCCTACACAGATACGCAGTATTTT.